This entry lists 13 T cell receptor beta chains sequenced from one sample in a study of CD8+ T cells in alopecia areata. Sequencing relied on a cDNA template that was reverse transcribed from extracted RNA. Clones were read by immunoSEQ multiplex PCR, and TCRdb kept only the in-frame ones, dropping some. The sample has under 150,000 clones, approximately 65% seen once; the top ten hold approximately 34%. What was sequenced was CD8+ T cells sorted from blood. The receptors were gathered from a human donor in good health.

The V and J genes are TRBV29-1 and TRBJ1-2; D unresolved. The germline gives CDR1 SQVTM, CDR2 ANQGSEA. The CDR3 is 11 residues long. Trimming took 3 bases from V and 6 from J, leaving 8 bases between them. Here the CDR3 reads CSVESTDGYTF. CDR3 in DNA: TGCAGCGTTGAGTCTACAGATGGCTACACCTTC.

This clone was observed a single time. J is TRBJ1-1 and V is TRBV29-1; tentatively, D is TRBD1 (5 bases). The CDR3 has 11 amino acids. Germline CDR1 reads SQVTM; CDR2 reads ANQGSEA. Trimming pared 6 bases from V and 8 bases from J, leaving 13 bases between. This chain's CDR3 is CSVAGTSEAFF. CDR3 bases: TGCAGCGTAGCCGGGACGTCGGAAGCTTTCTTT.

The chain uses TRBV30 and TRBJ2-7, with D perhaps TRBD2 (6 bases). The CDR3 runs to 15 residues. The ends were cut back, 3 bases at V and 2 bases at J, with 17 bases in the middle. Germline V gene data show CDR1 as GTSNPN and CDR2 as SVGIG (reference sequence). Here the CDR3 reads CAWSGTPSLPYEQYF. The CDR3 nucleotides read TGTGCCTGGAGCGGGACTCCATCGTTGCCCTACGAGCAGTACTTC.

V is TRBV5-6 and J is TRBJ1-2; D call uncertain. CDR1 is SGHDT, CDR2 YYEEEE, per germline. This CDR3 is built from 13 residues. V was cut by 0 bases and J by 6 bases, with 9 bases left in between. Written as DNA, the CDR3 is TGTGCCAGCAGCTTGGAGGGATATGATGGCTACACCTTC. Translation gives CASSLEGYDGYTF. The full variable domain, its missing parts supplied by reference TRBV5-6 and TRBJ1-2, is DAGVTQSPTHLIKTRGQQVTLRCSPKSGHDTVSWYQQALGQGPQFIFQYYEEEERQRGNFPDRFSGHQFPNYSSELNVNALLLGDSALYLCASSLEGYDGYTFGSGTRLTVV.

The chain is built from TRBV19 and TRBJ2-1, with TRBD2 identical over 8 bases. This CDR3 is 17 amino acids long. CDR1 and CDR2 from the germline V gene are LNHDA and SQIVND (reference sequence). The V gene end was trimmed by 1 base and the J gene end by 10 bases; junction bases not matched to a gene: 15. The CDR3 loop reads CASSIVWSSGSLGEQFF. The CDR3 nucleotides are TGTGCCAGTAGTATAGTTTGGTCCAGCGGGAGTCTCGGCGAGCAGTTCTTC.

V usage is TRBV19 and J usage is TRBJ2-2; D possibly corresponds to TRBD1 (5 bases). The V gene's germline CDR1 is LNHDA and CDR2 SQIVND (reference sequence). Trimming cost V 6 bases and J 7 bases, with 15 bases left between them. The CDR3 runs 14 residues. In DNA form, the CDR3 reads TGTGCCAGTAGGCAGGGTTGGATCGGCGGGGAGCTGTTTTTT. Protein product: CASRQGWIGGELFF.

V and J are TRBV28 and TRBJ2-1; 12 bases are shared with TRBD2. Germline V CDR1 and CDR2: MDHEN, SYDVKM. V lost 5 bases and J lost 8; bases outside the gene matches: 7. The CDR3 has 15 amino acids. CDR3 coding DNA: TGTGCCAGCAGTATCCTAGCGGGAGGGCCCCATGAGCAGTTCTTC. It translates to CASSILAGGPHEQFF.

The chain carries TRBV7-9 and TRBJ2-7, with D unresolved. The CDR3 totals 14 residues. V shed 1 base and J shed 2 bases, with 9 bases lying between them. Looked up from germline, CDR1 is SEHNR and CDR2 is FQNEAQ (reference sequence). This chain's CDR3 is CASSLVVAAYEQYF. The CDR3 nucleotides read TGTGCCAGCAGCTTAGTCGTGGCCGCCTACGAGCAGTACTTC. The whole variable domain, remainder taken from reference TRBV7-9 and TRBJ2-7, is DTGVSQNPRHKITKRGQNVTFRCDPISEHNRLYWYRQTLGQGPEFLTYFQNEAQLEKSRLLSDRFSAERPKGSFSTLEIQRTEQGDSAMYLCASSLVVAAYEQYFGPGTRLTVT.

J is TRBJ2-1 and V is TRBV5-1; tentatively, D is TRBD1 or TRBD2 (5 bases each). Trimming removed 2 bases from V and 2 bases from J, with 8 bases in between. Germline V CDR1 and CDR2: SGHRS, YFSETQ. The CDR3 contains 14 residues. The CDR3 reads CASSFGGPYNEQFF. The CDR3 DNA follows: TGCGCCAGCAGCTTTGGGGGACCCTACAATGAGCAGTTCTTC.

The V gene is TRBV5-1, the J gene TRBJ2-7, with D unclear. Germline CDR1 and CDR2: SGHRS and YFSETQ. V shed 4 bases and J shed 7 bases, with 15 bases lying between them. This CDR3 has 13 amino acids. CDR3 sequence (DNA): TGCGCCAGCAGCCTGGGCACAATTAGGGAGCAGTACTTC. As protein: CASSLGTIREQYF.

The genes are TRBV29-1 and TRBJ1-2; D is unclear. The CDR3 consists of 13 residues. Germline V CDR1 and CDR2: SQVTM, ANQGSEA. Trimming took 6 bases from V and 8 from J, leaving 19 bases between them. CDR3 DNA sequence: TGCAGCGTCCAAAGTCGCGGGTTCCAGGGCTACACCTTC. Its protein product is CSVQSRGFQGYTF.

This chain connects TRBV25-1 to TRBJ2-7, with no clear D. Germline V CDR1 and CDR2: MGHDK, SYGVNS. V was pared by 3 bases and J by 5 bases, with 14 bases between. This CDR3 has 14 amino acids. This chain's CDR3 is CASSDKGSSDEQYF. DNA for the CDR3: TGTGCCAGCAGTGACAAGGGATCCTCAGACGAGCAGTACTTC.

The gene calls are TRBV28 and TRBJ2-3; 12 positions match TRBD2. In germline, CDR1 is MDHEN, CDR2 SYDVKM. This CDR3 is 17 amino acids long. The junction had 11 bases not matched to a gene; V was cut back by 5 bases and J by 5 bases. CDR3 protein: CASSPGTSGFPVDTQYF. The CDR3 nucleotides are TGTGCCAGCAGTCCCGGGACTAGCGGGTTCCCGGTAGATACGCAGTATTTT.